This TCR beta chain came from a study of blood T cell repertoires in COVID-19. With 7 bases clipped from V and 7 bases from J, the junction kept 5 bases outside the gene matches. Germline CDR1 and CDR2: SNHLY and FYNNEI. The CDR3 has 13 residues. Data came from immunoSEQ multiplex PCR; TCRdb stores just in-frame clones and leaves some out. Here the sample spans more than 150,000 clones, more than 85% being singletons. The rearrangement uses TRBV2 and TRBJ2-1, with 9 bases aligning to TRBD1. Source material: peripheral blood. This TCR was recovered from a middle-aged man with acute or convalescent COVID-19. CDR3 residues: CASTRDRENEQFF. The CDR3 DNA follows: TGTGCCAGCACCCGGGACAGGGAGAATGAGCAGTTCTTC.